This T cell receptor (beta chain) was retrieved from a study of cytomegalovirus exposure and HLA in healthy donors. PCR employed 60 Vbeta and 13 Jbeta primers. Sequencing used immunoSEQ multiplex PCR; TCRdb keeps in-frame clones, though not all of them. The sample carries over 150,000 clones, over 75% recorded once. In this sample, this clone turned up a few times. Looked up from germline, CDR1 is SGHRS and CDR2 is YFSETQ. CDR3 length: 13 residues. V shed 6 bases and J 4 bases; nucleotides not matched to a gene: 4. The genes are TRBV5-1 and TRBJ1-3; 7 bases are shared with TRBD1. The source is a woman aged 18-30 years in good health and CMV-seronegative. Sequenced sample: PBMCs. The CDR3 DNA reads TGCGCCAGCACCCAGGGGGGAGGAAACACCATATATTTT. It is translated as CASTQGGGNTIYF.